What follows describes a single T cell receptor beta chain. The antigen is unknown. These data come from a study of cytomegalovirus exposure and HLA in healthy donors. The length of the CDR3 is 13 residues. Trimming shortened V by 11 bases and J by 6 bases, and 18 bases separated the two germline ends. CDR1 is SNHLY, CDR2 FYNNEI, per germline. The PCR had 60 Vbeta and 13 Jbeta primers. Per the original data handling: Later, 80 million or so unique TCR beta chains were counted in an analysis, and approximately 10 million of them were shared. TCRdb keeps only in-frame clones here, not all; method: immunoSEQ multiplex PCR. The DNA gave D and trimming, while V, J and clone size come from that table. The repertoire holds under 150,000 clones, 82% seen once, with more than 2.5% in the top ten. General study points: Earlier findings revealed that most TCR beta V segments proved productive either about 87% or about 30% of the time.

The TCR originated in a male donor in good health and CMV-seronegative. Sample: PBMCs. The chain recombines TRBV2 with TRBJ2-3, with D perhaps TRBD2 (6 bases). CDR3: CAGRAGLRDTQYF. DNA for the CDR3: TGTGCCGGTAGGGCGGGGCTCAGGGATACGCAGTATTTT.